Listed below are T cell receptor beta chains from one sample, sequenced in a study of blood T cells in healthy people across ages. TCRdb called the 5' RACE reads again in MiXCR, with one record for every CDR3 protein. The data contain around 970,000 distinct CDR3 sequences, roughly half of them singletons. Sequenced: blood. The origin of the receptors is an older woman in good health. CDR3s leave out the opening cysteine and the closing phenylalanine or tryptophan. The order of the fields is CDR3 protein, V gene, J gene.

CDR3 protein: ASRAELGPGANVLT
V gene: TRBV12-3/TRBV12-4
J gene: TRBJ2-6

CDR3 protein: ASGQLQGSDTQY
V gene: TRBV2
J gene: TRBJ2-3

CDR3 protein: ASSEFAEAF
V gene: TRBV25-1
J gene: TRBJ1-1

CDR3 protein: ASSYSSNQPQH
V gene: TRBV6-2/TRBV6-3
J gene: TRBJ1-5

CDR3 protein: ASSQTGFNQPQH
V gene: TRBV3-1
J gene: TRBJ1-5

CDR3 protein: ASSQQTSGKSDTQY
V gene: TRBV4-2
J gene: TRBJ2-3

CDR3 protein: ASSFGGRYEQY
V gene: TRBV12-3/TRBV12-4
J gene: NA

CDR3 protein: ASSSRGSRSTDTQY
V gene: TRBV5-1
J gene: TRBJ2-3

CDR3 protein: ASSLGTGGSPLH
V gene: TRBV7-8
J gene: TRBJ1-6

CDR3 protein: SARDNRLPTRNEQY
V gene: TRBV20-1
J gene: NA

CDR3 protein: ASSQEGQGPTQY
V gene: TRBV4-2
J gene: TRBJ2-5

CDR3 protein: ASSGGLTNYGYT
V gene: TRBV12-3/TRBV12-4
J gene: TRBJ1-2

CDR3 protein: ASSPRENLWGYT
V gene: TRBV27
J gene: TRBJ1-2

CDR3 protein: ASSHLAGGFYNEQF
V gene: TRBV4-1
J gene: TRBJ2-1

CDR3 protein: ASQTEDRYT
V gene: TRBV6-6
J gene: TRBJ1-2

CDR3 protein: AISGKAGEGEQY
V gene: TRBV10-3
J gene: TRBJ2-7

CDR3 protein: SASKSSYEQY
V gene: TRBV20-1
J gene: TRBJ2-7

CDR3 protein: ASKFTGAQETQY
V gene: TRBV16
J gene: TRBJ2-5

CDR3 protein: ASSHKGQGSGEQY
V gene: TRBV2
J gene: TRBJ2-7

CDR3 protein: ASSLASEKLF
V gene: TRBV7-9
J gene: TRBJ1-4

CDR3 protein: ASSLAGPWAPRSPLH
V gene: TRBV12-3/TRBV12-4
J gene: TRBJ1-6

CDR3 protein: ASSFIRGITEAF
V gene: TRBV27
J gene: TRBJ1-1

CDR3 protein: AWSGYRGAADTQY
V gene: TRBV30
J gene: TRBJ2-3

CDR3 protein: ASSQEERAGGSNEQF
V gene: TRBV4-3
J gene: TRBJ2-1

CDR3 protein: ASSLEGLSLTQY
V gene: TRBV7-2
J gene: NA

CDR3 protein: ANSRTGGSYSNQPQH
V gene: TRBV21-1
J gene: TRBJ1-5

CDR3 protein: SAPGHWNTEAF
V gene: TRBV20-1
J gene: TRBJ1-1

CDR3 protein: SASPFRGTGGEKLF
V gene: TRBV20-1
J gene: TRBJ1-4

CDR3 protein: ASSLSGVRETQY
V gene: TRBV5-1
J gene: TRBJ2-5

CDR3 protein: SASARGLTPQY
V gene: TRBV20-1
J gene: TRBJ2-5

CDR3 protein: AIQQGEGSLKSGYT
V gene: TRBV5-1
J gene: TRBJ1-2

CDR3 protein: ASSVPRPDYNEQF
V gene: TRBV5-1
J gene: TRBJ2-1

CDR3 protein: ASSLASGSQETQY
V gene: TRBV7-2
J gene: TRBJ2-5

CDR3 protein: ASSRGWQITQETQY
V gene: TRBV14
J gene: TRBJ2-5

CDR3 protein: ASSLLYGAYEQY
V gene: TRBV28
J gene: TRBJ2-7

CDR3 protein: SVDRDKNRPYGYT
V gene: TRBV29-1
J gene: TRBJ1-2

CDR3 protein: ASSLMGGSNQPQH
V gene: TRBV27
J gene: TRBJ1-5